The next 30 T cell receptor beta chains were all read from a single sample in a study of shared clonotypes between healthy human individuals. Generated by immunoSEQ multiplex PCR, the TCRdb table keeps only in-frame clones and is missing some. The repertoire holds about a million clones, roughly 80% seen once, with 1.2% to 1.5% in the top ten. The material sequenced was memory CD4+ T cells sorted from blood. The subset: CD45RA-negative fraction. These receptors came from a man in his late teens or twenties in good health.

The CDR3 loop reads CASSFQRNTEAFF. The CDR3 nucleotides are TGTGCCAGCAGTTTTCAGAGGAACACTGAAGCTTTCTTT. The genes are TRBV27 and TRBJ1-1, with D unresolved. Between the trimmed V and J ends, which lost 3 bases and 1 base, there was a span of 6 bases. This CDR3 has 13 residues. Germline V gives CDR1 MNHEY, CDR2 SMNVEV (reference sequence).

This clone was found a few times. V usage is TRBV4-1 and J usage is TRBJ2-5; 8 bases are shared with TRBD2. CDR3 length: 15 residues. The junction had 5 bases not matched to a gene; V was cut back by 2 bases and J by 3 bases. The germline CDR1 and CDR2 sequences are MGHRA and YSYEKL. The CDR3 here is CASSQTAGVKETQYF. CDR3 coding DNA: TGCGCCAGCAGCCAAACAGCGGGAGTCAAAGAGACCCAGTACTTC.

This clone was observed many times. The chain couples TRBV10-3 to TRBJ2-3, with D possibly TRBD1 on 6 matching bases. This CDR3 comprises 16 residues. The germline V and J ends were trimmed by 1 base and 1 base, with 12 bases remaining between them. Looked up from germline, CDR1 is ENHRY and CDR2 is SYGVKD. The CDR3: CAISEFTGTGTDTQYF. The CDR3 coding sequence is TGTGCCATCAGTGAGTTCACAGGGACGGGCACAGATACGCAGTATTTT.

The rearrangement uses TRBV19 and TRBJ1-5; TRBD1 might be the D (6 bases). With 5 bases removed from V and 3 bases from J, the gap between germline ends came to 20 bases. Looked up from germline, CDR1 is LNHDA and CDR2 is SQIVND (reference sequence). CDR3 length: 17 residues. DNA for the CDR3: TGTGCCAGTAGTCAGGAGCAGGGGATCAGCGACAATCAGCCCCAGCATTTT. Amino acid sequence: CASSQEQGISDNQPQHF.

This rearrangement joins TRBV19 to TRBJ1-2; maybe TRBD1 (5 bases). CDR3 length: 13 residues. The V gene lost 7 bases and the J gene lost 3 bases, with 12 bases spanning the gap. The germline V gene has CDR1 LNHDA and CDR2 SQIVND (reference sequence). The CDR3 loop reads CASKAGPDYGYTF. The DNA of the CDR3 is TGTGCCAGTAAGGCGGGGCCAGACTATGGCTACACCTTC. Full variable domain (missing parts from reference TRBV19 and TRBJ1-2): DGGITQSPKYLFRKEGQNVTLSCEQNLNHDAMYWYRQDPGQGLRLIYYSQIVNDFQKGDIAEGYSVSREKKESFPLTVTSAQKNPTAFYLCASKAGPDYGYTFGSGTRLTVV.

The chain employs TRBV5-1 and TRBJ2-7; D tentatively fits TRBD1 or TRBD2 (6 bases each). The CDR3 has 14 residues. Germline V gene data show CDR1 as SGHRS and CDR2 as YFSETQ. The germline V and J ends were trimmed by 4 bases and 2 bases, with 13 bases remaining between them. CDR3 in amino acids: CASSPGDNAYEQYF. CDR3 nucleotides: TGCGCCAGCAGCCCGGGGGACAACGCCTACGAGCAGTACTTC.

This clone was counted at least ten times. V and J are TRBV4-1 and TRBJ2-2, with a possible D match to TRBD2 (7 bases). CDR1 and CDR2 (germline): MGHRA, YSYEKL. The V end was cut by 1 base, the J end by 7 bases, with 16 bases between. The CDR3 is 16 amino acids. The DNA for the CDR3 is TGCGCCAGCAGCCAAGTAATGGGGGGGCGAGTCGGGGAGCTGTTTTTT. It translates to CASSQVMGGRVGELFF.

The rearrangement links TRBV7-2 to TRBJ1-2, with D tentatively TRBD1 (5 bases). Germline loops: CDR1 SGHTA, CDR2 FQGNSA. The CDR3 runs 14 residues. The germline V and J ends were trimmed by 0 bases and 4 bases, with 9 bases remaining between them. As DNA, the CDR3 is TGTGCCAGCAGCTTAGCTGGGGGTTTCTATGGCTACACCTTC. Protein: CASSLAGGFYGYTF.

The chain uses TRBV30 and TRBJ1-5; 10 bases are shared with TRBD1. Germline-derived CDR1 and CDR2 are GTSNPN and SVGIG (reference sequence). V shed 5 bases and J 6 bases; nucleotides not matched to a gene: 16. CDR3 length: 17 residues. This chain's CDR3 is CAWGTGTGVPGGQPQHF. The CDR3 DNA reads TGTGCCTGGGGAACCGGGACAGGGGTTCCGGGGGGTCAGCCCCAGCATTTT.

This clone was recorded only once. This chain joins TRBV4-3 and TRBJ2-1, with 10 bases aligning to TRBD2. Germline CDR1 and CDR2: LGHNA and YSLEER. The V gene end was trimmed by 6 bases and the J gene end by 8 bases; junction bases not matched to a gene: 7. The CDR3 is 14 residues long. DNA of the CDR3: TGCGCCAGCAGTTCTAGCGGGAGCAGGTATGAGCAGTTCTTC. The encoded protein is CASSSSGSRYEQFF.

V usage is TRBV2 and J usage is TRBJ1-4; TRBD1 matches at 12 bases. After removal of 5 bases from V and 7 bases from J, the junction contained 8 bases not matched to a gene. Germline V gives CDR1 SNHLY, CDR2 FYNNEI. This CDR3 comprises 16 residues. The CDR3 region is CASSTGTGGGGEKLFF. The CDR3 nucleotides read TGTGCCAGCAGTACCGGGACAGGGGGCGGAGGTGAAAAACTGTTTTTT.

The rearrangement joins TRBV9 to TRBJ1-3; the match to TRBD1 covers 7 bases. V lost 0 bases and J lost 0; bases outside the gene matches: 3. This CDR3 contains 16 residues. Germline V gene sequence: CDR1 SGDLS, CDR2 YYNGEE. CDR3 residues: CASSVVAGGSGNTIYF. The CDR3 coding sequence is TGTGCCAGCAGCGTAGTGGCAGGGGGCTCTGGAAACACCATATATTTT.

The chain joins TRBV18 to TRBJ1-5; 7 nucleotides line up with TRBD1. Germline V gene sequence: CDR1 KGHSH, CDR2 LQKENI. CDR3 length: 15 amino acids. The V segment lost 3 bases and the J segment 6 bases; nucleotides outside the gene matches: 8. CDR3 region: CASSPGQVGGQPQHF. Written as DNA, the CDR3 is TGTGCCAGCTCACCCGGACAGGTCGGGGGTCAGCCCCAGCATTTT. Supplemented by reference TRBV18 and TRBJ1-5, the full variable domain reads NAGVMQNPRHLVRRRGQEARLRCSPMKGHSHVYWYRQLPEEGLKFMVYLQKENIIDESGMPKERFSAEFPKEGPSILRIQQVVRGDSAAYFCASSPGQVGGQPQHFGDGTRLSIL.

The chain uses TRBV27 and TRBJ2-3, with 8 positions matching TRBD2. This CDR3 has 19 residues. V lost 5 bases and J lost 2; bases outside the gene matches: 18. Germline V gene sequence: CDR1 MNHEY, CDR2 SMNVEV (reference sequence). The chain's CDR3 is CASSDLLIFGGGITDTQYF. CDR3 nucleotide sequence: TGTGCCAGCAGTGATCTACTGATTTTCGGCGGGGGGATCACAGATACGCAGTATTTT.

This chain uses TRBV7-9 with TRBJ1-2; TRBD1 aligns across 9 bases. J was trimmed by 4 bases and V by 5 bases; bases with no gene match: 8. CDR1 is SEHNR, CDR2 FQNEAQ, per germline (reference sequence). The CDR3 has 15 residues. The CDR3 coding sequence is TGTGCCAGCAGCCTAACAGGGGGCTCGGCCTATGGCTACACCTTC. This sequence encodes CASSLTGGSAYGYTF.

This clone showed up just once. The chain employs TRBV19 and TRBJ2-7; 11 nucleotides align to TRBD1. V was pared by 6 bases and J by 3 bases, with 7 bases of the junction left unmatched. This CDR3 region has 15 residues. Germline CDR1 reads LNHDA; CDR2 reads SQIVND (reference sequence). The CDR3 region has the DNA TGTGCCAGTAGCGGGACAGGGGGTCCTCTCTACGAGCAGTACTTC. Translation: CASSGTGGPLYEQYF.

V usage is TRBV11-1 and J usage is TRBJ2-1, with 8 bases identical to TRBD1. This CDR3 comprises 16 residues. The germline V gene encodes CDR1 SGHAT and CDR2 FQDESV (reference sequence). Trimming cost V 5 bases and J 6 bases; bases outside gene matches: 12. The CDR3 protein is CASSPQGRGRGNEQFF. The CDR3 region has the DNA TGTGCCAGCAGCCCACAGGGCAGGGGGCGCGGCAATGAGCAGTTCTTC.

This clone was counted between two and nine times. The V and J genes are TRBV9 and TRBJ1-6; D is possibly TRBD1 (6 bases). The CDR3 totals 14 residues. Trimming took 4 bases from V and 5 from J, leaving 10 bases between them. CDR1 is SGDLS and CDR2 is YYNGEE in the germline V gene. CDR3 DNA: TGTGCCAGCAGCTCTCGGGACAATAATTCACCCCTCCACTTT. Amino acids: CASSSRDNNSPLHF.

The chain recombines TRBV6-1 with TRBJ2-5; D is uncertain. The V and J ends lost 4 bases and 3 bases respectively, with 6 bases between them. The germline CDR1 and CDR2 sequences are MNHNS and SASEGT. The CDR3 runs 12 residues. CDR3 nucleotide sequence: TGTGCCAGCAGTGCGTTAAAAGAGACCCAGTACTTC. Protein product: CASSALKETQYF.

The chain has TRBV5-8 and TRBJ2-7; D not certain. CDR1 is SGHTS, CDR2 YDEGEE, per germline. The length of the CDR3 is 13 residues. V lost 4 bases, J lost 2 bases, and 10 bases lay in between. Written as DNA, the CDR3 is TGTGCCAGCAGCCACTTCCAGACCTACGAGCAGTACTTC. This codes for CASSHFQTYEQYF.

V and J are TRBV4-3 and TRBJ1-5; the match to TRBD1 covers 10 bases. Germline trimming cut 4 bases from V and 5 bases from J; bases unmatched to any gene: 5. CDR3 length: 15 amino acids. Germline lookup yields CDR1 LGHNA and CDR2 YSLEER. This chain's CDR3 is CASSLTGTGDQPQHF. The CDR3 nucleotides are TGCGCCAGCAGCCTTACCGGGACAGGGGATCAGCCCCAGCATTTT.

The V and J genes are TRBV6-1 and TRBJ2-2; D is possibly TRBD1 (6 bases). Between the trimmed V and J ends, which lost 8 bases and 4 bases, there was a span of 17 bases. The CDR3 runs to 15 residues. The germline V gene has CDR1 MNHNS and CDR2 SASEGT. The CDR3 nucleotides read TGTGCCAGCGGGGCAGGGACATGGTCCACCGGGGAGCTGTTTTTT. Its protein is CASGAGTWSTGELFF.

This clone appeared once. J is TRBJ2-1 and V is TRBV11-2, with D tentatively TRBD2 (6 bases). V was cut by 1 base and J by 15 bases, with 13 bases left in between. CDR3 size: 12 residues. Germline CDR1 is SGHAT and CDR2 is FQNNGV. The CDR3 reads CASSLVAGRGFF. CDR3 in DNA: TGTGCCAGCAGCTTAGTTGCGGGACGGGGGTTCTTC.

The chain is built from TRBV7-2 and TRBJ1-2; the match to TRBD1 covers 9 bases. J was trimmed by 2 bases and V by 5 bases; bases with no gene match: 6. The CDR3 consists of 15 residues. Germline assignment: CDR1 SGHTA and CDR2 FQGNSA. In nucleotides, the CDR3 is TGTGCCAGCAGCATTGACAGGGGGAACAACTATGGCTACACCTTC. As protein: CASSIDRGNNYGYTF.

This clone appeared a few times. The J gene is TRBJ2-7, the V gene TRBV5-1; 10 bases fit TRBD1. V trimming: 4 bases; J trimming: 4 bases; junction bases outside the gene matches: 11. The CDR3 has 16 residues. Germline CDR1 is SGHRS and CDR2 is YFSETQ. CDR3 bases: TGCGCCAGCAGCCCCAGGACAGGGGGGTCCTTTTACGAGCAGTACTTC. The encoded protein is CASSPRTGGSFYEQYF. Full variable domain (missing parts from reference TRBV5-1 and TRBJ2-7): KAGVTQTPRYLIKTRGQQVTLSCSPISGHRSVSWYQQTPGQGLQFLFEYFSETQRNKGNFPGRFSGRQFSNSRSEMNVSTLELGDSALYLCASSPRTGGSFYEQYFGPGTRLTVT.

The CDR3: CASRSLAGDTQYF. The CDR3 DNA is TGTGCCAGCAGGTCCCTAGCGGGAGATACGCAGTATTTT. This rearrangement joins TRBV6-6 to TRBJ2-3; 8 bases line up with TRBD2. The junction had 4 bases not matched to a gene; V was cut back by 6 bases and J by 5 bases. The CDR3 is 13 residues long. Germline V gene lookup returns CDR1 MNHNY and CDR2 SVGAGI (reference sequence).

This sequence joins TRBV7-2 and TRBJ2-5, with D possibly TRBD2 on 6 matching bases. This CDR3 comprises 15 residues. CDR1 SGHTA and CDR2 FQGNSA come from the germline V gene. V was pared by 1 base and J by 5 bases, with 14 bases between. CDR3 sequence reads: CASSLVAGNGETQYF. In DNA form, the CDR3 reads TGTGCCAGCAGCTTAGTCGCGGGGAATGGCGAGACCCAGTACTTC.

The V and J genes are TRBV2 and TRBJ2-7; 12 positions agree with TRBD1. CDR3 length: 14 amino acids. V lost 8 bases, J lost 2 bases, and 4 bases stayed unmatched. Germline lookup yields CDR1 SNHLY and CDR2 FYNNEI. The CDR3 DNA sequence: TGTGCCAGCTTCCGGGACAGGGGGCCCTACGAGCAGTACTTC. Encoded protein: CASFRDRGPYEQYF.

About this clone: The identical CDR3 is also encoded by other nucleotide sequences in the sample. The chain couples TRBV4-2 to TRBJ2-1, with TRBD2 as a possible D gene (6 bases). The germline V gene encodes CDR1 LGHNA and CDR2 YNFKEQ. The CDR3 is 17 residues long. V lost 0 bases and J lost 0, with 12 bases in between. The CDR3, as DNA: TGTGCCAGCAGCCAAGATTTGGGGGGAAGCTCCTACAATGAGCAGTTCTTC. This encodes CASSQDLGGSSYNEQFF.

The chain has TRBV6-6 and TRBJ2-2; 10 positions agree with TRBD1. Germline lookup yields CDR1 MNHNY and CDR2 SVGAGI (reference sequence). CDR3 length: 15 amino acids. Trimming removed 2 bases from V and 12 bases from J; junction bases left unmatched: 9. DNA of the CDR3: TGTGCCAGCAGTTACCCAGGGACAGGGGACCCCAAGCTGTTTTTT. Protein product: CASSYPGTGDPKLFF.